A single sample gave rise to the 14 T cell receptor beta chains below, sequenced in a study of cytomegalovirus exposure and HLA in healthy donors. Researchers ran the PCR with 60 Vbeta and 13 Jbeta primers. Only in-frame clones appear in the TCRdb table, and some are missing; sequencing was by immunoSEQ multiplex PCR. This sample carries 200,000 to 250,000 clones, almost 70% of them seen once, and the ten largest clones take about 3%. The sequencing input was PBMCs. The receptors derive from a man in his forties in good health and CMV-seropositive.

This rearrangement joins TRBV21-1 to TRBJ2-7; the table gives TRBD2 as D, unverified against the DNA. TRBV21-1 is recorded as a pseudogene. The CDR3 has 14 amino acids. The CDR3 here is CASSNPPRGDEQYF. For the CDR3, the DNA is TGTGCCAGCAGCAACCCGCCGCGGGGGGACGAGCAGTACTTC.

This clone was recorded a few times. The chain employs TRBV5-1 and TRBJ1-5; the match to TRBD1 covers 8 bases. J was trimmed by 0 bases and V by 7 bases; bases with no gene match: 9. The CDR3 sequence is 16 residues long. Germline assignment: CDR1 SGHRS and CDR2 YFSETQ. The CDR3 DNA sequence: TGCGCCAGCGGAGGCAGGGGGCTGGTTAGCAATCAGCCCCAGCATTTT. Amino acids: CASGGRGLVSNQPQHF.

V gene TRBV4-2 combines with J gene TRBJ2-1, with D unresolved. CDR3 length: 12 residues. Germline CDR1 is LGHNA and CDR2 is YNFKEQ. V was pared by 0 bases and J by 9 bases, with 6 bases between. The chain's CDR3 is CASSQDIAEQFF. The DNA for the CDR3 is TGTGCCAGCAGCCAAGATATAGCTGAGCAGTTCTTC.

The chain has TRBV19 and TRBJ2-2, with 11 bases aligning to TRBD2. V lost 5 bases, J lost 3 bases, and 8 bases stayed unmatched. Germline CDR1 reads LNHDA; CDR2 reads SQIVND (reference sequence). The CDR3 is 17 residues long. DNA for the CDR3: TGTGCCAGTAGTTTTAGCGGGGGGGCCAGCGACACCGGGGAGCTGTTTTTT. Residues: CASSFSGGASDTGELFF.

The chain employs TRBV6-6 and TRBJ1-3, with D possibly matching TRBD1 (6 bases). Trimming took 10 bases from V and 1 from J, leaving 14 bases between them. CDR3 length: 14 amino acids. The germline V gene has CDR1 MNHNY and CDR2 SVGAGI (reference sequence). CDR3 in DNA: TGTGCCACCCGGACAGAAATATCTGGAAACACCATATATTTT. It is translated as CATRTEISGNTIYF.

The CDR3: CASSQGSWQPQHF. In nucleotides, the CDR3 is TGCGCCAGCAGCCAAGGAAGCTGGCAGCCCCAGCATTTT. The chain combines TRBV4-3 with TRBJ1-5, with D uncertain. This CDR3 has 13 amino acids. The ends were cut back, 1 base at V and 7 bases at J, with 8 bases in the middle. Germline V gives CDR1 LGHNA, CDR2 YSLEER.

The chain employs TRBV21-1 and TRBJ1-2; the D call in the table, TRBD1, was not verified against the DNA. TRBV21-1 is a recognized pseudogene. CDR3 size: 16 residues. CDR3 residues: CASSPNPGQAVVGYTF. CDR3 DNA sequence: TGTGCCAGCAGCCCCAACCCGGGACAGGCGGTGGTGGGCTACACCTTC.

This clone has a single count. The chain is built from TRBV11-2 and TRBJ2-7; maybe TRBD2 (6 bases). The V and J ends lost 2 bases and 5 bases respectively, with 16 bases between them. The germline gives CDR1 SGHAT, CDR2 FQNNGV. The CDR3 covers 15 residues. The CDR3 reads CASSLRRGFGNEQYF. The CDR3 coding sequence is TGTGCCAGCAGCTTACGGCGGGGTTTTGGGAACGAGCAGTACTTC.

Notes on this clone: An end of the junction does not agree with germline; a read error may underlie this. For the CDR3, the DNA is TGTTCCAGCAGCTCCGGACAGGGGGCGAGAGAAGATACGCAGTATTTT. This gives the protein CSSSSGQGAREDTQYF. J is TRBJ2-3 and V is TRBV7-9, with 11 bases aligning to TRBD1. The length of the CDR3 is 16 residues. From germline, CDR1 is SEHNR and CDR2 FQNEAQ (reference sequence).

The rearrangement joins TRBV10-3 to TRBJ2-3; the D gene is possibly TRBD1 (5 bases). This CDR3 region has 15 residues. Germline CDR1 reads ENHRY; CDR2 reads SYGVKD. Trimming left V 0 bases short and J 3 bases short, with 10 bases between. The CDR3 protein is CAISESQGRTDTQYF. CDR3 coding DNA: TGTGCCATCAGTGAGTCCCAGGGTCGTACAGATACGCAGTATTTT.

This clone is a singleton in its sample. This specimen includes other DNA sequences encoding the same CDR3. V gene TRBV7-2 combines with J gene TRBJ2-1; possibly TRBD2 for D (6 bases). Germline CDR1 reads SGHTA; CDR2 reads FQGNSA. This CDR3 region has 13 residues. Trimming took off 3 bases at V and 6 bases at J, with 9 bases between the two ends. The CDR3 bases are TGTGCCAGCAGCTTCCGGGACTCCAATGAGCAGTTCTTC. Translating gives CASSFRDSNEQFF.

As DNA, the CDR3 is TGTGCCAGCAGAGATAATGGACGGGGCACCGGGGAGCTGTTTTTT. It encodes CASRDNGRGTGELFF. The chain combines TRBV6-1 with TRBJ2-2; TRBD2 is a possible D gene (5 bases). The CDR3 has 15 residues. V was clipped by 6 bases and J by 4 bases, with 15 bases between them. Germline loops: CDR1 MNHNS, CDR2 SASEGT.

The chain joins TRBV19 to TRBJ2-3; 7 bases fit TRBD1. The CDR3 is made up of 18 amino acids. The V gene end was trimmed by 0 bases and the J gene end by 0 bases; junction bases not matched to a gene: 9. Germline loops: CDR1 LNHDA, CDR2 SQIVND (reference sequence). The CDR3 region has the DNA TGTGCCAGTAGTATAGATCTTACCGGGACAGCTAGCACAGATACGCAGTATTTT. Its protein is CASSIDLTGTASTDTQYF.

This chain uses TRBV6-1 with TRBJ1-5; D gene uncertain. The CDR3 totals 13 residues. Trimming stripped 1 base from V and 4 bases from J, with 5 bases between. Looked up from germline, CDR1 is MNHNS and CDR2 is SASEGT. CDR3 residues: CASSEVVNQPQHF. DNA of the CDR3: TGTGCCAGCAGTGAAGTAGTGAATCAGCCCCAGCATTTT.